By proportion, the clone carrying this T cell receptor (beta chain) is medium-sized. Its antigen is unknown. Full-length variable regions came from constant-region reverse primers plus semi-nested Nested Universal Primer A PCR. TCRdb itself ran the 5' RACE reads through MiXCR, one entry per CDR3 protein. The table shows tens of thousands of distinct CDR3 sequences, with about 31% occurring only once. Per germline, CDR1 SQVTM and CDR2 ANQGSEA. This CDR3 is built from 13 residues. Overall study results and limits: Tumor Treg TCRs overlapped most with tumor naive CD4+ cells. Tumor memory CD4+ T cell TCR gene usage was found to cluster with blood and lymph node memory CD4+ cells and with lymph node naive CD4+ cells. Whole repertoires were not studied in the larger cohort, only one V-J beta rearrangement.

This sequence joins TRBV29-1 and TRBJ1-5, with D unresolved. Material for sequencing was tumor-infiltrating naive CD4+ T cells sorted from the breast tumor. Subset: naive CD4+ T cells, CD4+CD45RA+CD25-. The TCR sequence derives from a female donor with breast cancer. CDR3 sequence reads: CKGRGYSNQPQHF. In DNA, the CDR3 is TGCAAAGGTCGGGGTTATAGCAATCAGCCCCAGCATTTT.